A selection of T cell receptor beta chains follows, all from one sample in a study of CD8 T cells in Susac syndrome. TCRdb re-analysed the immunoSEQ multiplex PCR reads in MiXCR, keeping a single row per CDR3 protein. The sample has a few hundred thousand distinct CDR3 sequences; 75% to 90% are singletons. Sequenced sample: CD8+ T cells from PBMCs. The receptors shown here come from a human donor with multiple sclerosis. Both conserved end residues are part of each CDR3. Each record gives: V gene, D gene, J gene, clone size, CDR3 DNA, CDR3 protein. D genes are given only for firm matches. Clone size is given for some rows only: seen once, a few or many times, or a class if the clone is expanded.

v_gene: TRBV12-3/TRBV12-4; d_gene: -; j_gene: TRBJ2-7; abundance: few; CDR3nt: TGTGCCAGCAGTTTACCGGACTGGCAGCAGCAGTACTTC; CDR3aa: CASSLPDWQQQYF
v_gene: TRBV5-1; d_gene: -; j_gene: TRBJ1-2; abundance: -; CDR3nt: TGCGCCAGCAGCTTGGGACAGTCTAACTATGGCTACACCTTC; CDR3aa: CASSLGQSNYGYTF
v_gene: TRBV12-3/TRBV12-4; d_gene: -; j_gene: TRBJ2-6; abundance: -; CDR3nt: TGTGCCAGCAGTTTAGCCGGCGGAGTGAGGCAGGAAAGCTCTGGGGCCAACGTCCTGACTTTC; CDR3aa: CASSLAGGVRQESSGANVLTF
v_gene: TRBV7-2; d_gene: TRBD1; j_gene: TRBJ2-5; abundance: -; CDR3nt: TGTGCCAGCAGCCCCAGGACAGGTCTGCCCCAAGAGACCCAGTACTTC; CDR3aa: CASSPRTGLPQETQYF
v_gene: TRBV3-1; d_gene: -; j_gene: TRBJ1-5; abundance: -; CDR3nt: TGTGCCAGCAGCCAAGGGACCCAGCCCCAGCATTTT; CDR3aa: CASSQGTQPQHF
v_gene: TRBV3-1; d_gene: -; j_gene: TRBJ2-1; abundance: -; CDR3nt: TGTGCTAGCAGCCAAGAAGGGGGTTCCTACAATGAGCAGTTCTTC; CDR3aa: CASSQEGGSYNEQFF
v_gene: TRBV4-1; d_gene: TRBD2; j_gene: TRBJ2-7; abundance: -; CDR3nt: TGCGCCACCAGCGGGGCGGGGGACTCCTACGAGCAGTACTTC; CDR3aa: CATSGAGDSYEQYF
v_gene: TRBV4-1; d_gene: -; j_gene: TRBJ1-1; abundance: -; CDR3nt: TGCGCCAGCAGCCAAGATTTGGGGAATGGTGTTGAAGCTTTCTTT; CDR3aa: CASSQDLGNGVEAFF
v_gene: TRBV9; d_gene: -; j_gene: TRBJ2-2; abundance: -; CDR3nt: TGTGCCAGCAGCGTAGTGTCTGTGACCGGGGAGCTGTTTTTT; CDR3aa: CASSVVSVTGELFF
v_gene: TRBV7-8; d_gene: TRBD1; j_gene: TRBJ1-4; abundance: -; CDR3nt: TGTGCCAGCAGCAACAAGGGACAGGGAATCGAAAAACTGTTTTTT; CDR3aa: CASSNKGQGIEKLFF
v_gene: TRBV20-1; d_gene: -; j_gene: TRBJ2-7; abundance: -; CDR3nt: TGCAGTGCTAGTGAGGGTCTACCTTACGAGCAGTACTTC; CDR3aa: CSASEGLPYEQYF
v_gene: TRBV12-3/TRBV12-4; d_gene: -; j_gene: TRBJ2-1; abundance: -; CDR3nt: TGTGCCAGCACTAATCTAGGTTCGGATGAGCAGTTCTTC; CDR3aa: CASTNLGSDEQFF
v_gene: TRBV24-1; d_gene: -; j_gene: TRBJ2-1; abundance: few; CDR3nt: TGTGCCACCAGTGACTCTGGGACGCGCAATGAGCAGTTCTTC; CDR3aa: CATSDSGTRNEQFF
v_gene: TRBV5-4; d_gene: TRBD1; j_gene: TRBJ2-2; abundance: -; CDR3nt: TGTGCCAGCAGCCCAACCCCGGGACAGGGGAACACCGGGGAGCTGTTTTTT; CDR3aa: CASSPTPGQGNTGELFF
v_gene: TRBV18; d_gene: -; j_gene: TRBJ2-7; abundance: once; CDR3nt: TGTGCCAGCTCACCCGCGACGGACACCTACGAGCAGTACTTC; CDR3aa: CASSPATDTYEQYF
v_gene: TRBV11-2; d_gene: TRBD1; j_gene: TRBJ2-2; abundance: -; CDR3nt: TGTGCCAGCAGTCAGAATACCGGGACAGAGAACACCGGGGAGCTGTTTTTT; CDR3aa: CASSQNTGTENTGELFF
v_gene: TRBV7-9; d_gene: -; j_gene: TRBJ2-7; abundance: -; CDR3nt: TGTGCCAGCAGCACCCCTTCGGGCGACGAGCAGTACTTC; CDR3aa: CASSTPSGDEQYF
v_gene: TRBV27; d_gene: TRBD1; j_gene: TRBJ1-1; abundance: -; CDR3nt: TGTGCCAGCAGTTCGTCCGGGACAGGGTGGACTGAAGCTTTCTTT; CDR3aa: CASSSSGTGWTEAFF
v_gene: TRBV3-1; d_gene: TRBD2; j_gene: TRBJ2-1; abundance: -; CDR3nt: TGTGCCAGCAGCCAGAAACTAGCGGGCGGTAGCTCCTACAATGAGCAGTTCTTC; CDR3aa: CASSQKLAGGSSYNEQFF
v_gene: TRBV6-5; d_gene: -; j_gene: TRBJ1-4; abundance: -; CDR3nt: TGTGCCTGCCGGGGAGGAGAAAAACTGTTTTTT; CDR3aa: CACRGGEKLFF